This T cell receptor (beta chain) was profiled in a study of human T cells and chemical hapten exposure (dated by TCRdb to the early 2020s). With regard to the full study: For sensitization, 2% DPC in acetone was applied to a roughly 2 cm by roughly 2 cm area of upper inner arm skin. Throughout the study period of roughly 24 weeks, patients also received therapeutic DPC doses to the scalp every week. This study followed changes in the peripheral blood TCR repertoire in vivo during primary and secondary sensitization of alopecia patients to the hapten diphenylcyclopropenone (DPC). Most of the patients in the cohort were female, and the cohort covered alopecia areata with under or over 50% scalp involvement, alopecia totalis and alopecia universalis. Libraries were pooled for sequencing, and variation in per-sample TCR yields was attributed mainly to small differences in library volumes within the pool. About 30 alopecia patients provided blood for TCR sequencing at one to four time points (pre-sensitization, 2, 6 and 24 weeks). Patch testing was performed on the upper back with Finn chambers containing 0.01% DPC, and the patch tests were scored after 6 days according to International Contact Dermatitis Research Group standards. Blood samples were taken from patients before sensitization (week 0) and at 2, 6 and about 24 weeks after DPC sensitization. Paper-wide results and their limitations: No change with DPC sensitization was found in the number of TCRs above 1 in 1000 frequency, and no evidence of global repertoire structure alterations was found. Expanded TCRs formed significantly more large CDR3 similarity clusters than pre-sensitization or healthy control sets, consistent with antigen-driven responses. Patch test score was positively correlated with the number of PT1 expanded TCRs, with significance at thresholds 8, 16 and 32 but not at 4. All patients had alopecia, a presumed autoimmune disease, so their immune response might differ from that of healthy individuals. Repeated subsampling changed both the strength of the expansion versus patch-test correlation and the threshold at which that correlation became significant.

What this sample's time point label stands for: patch test 1, 2 weeks after DPC sensitization. The treatment or condition label for this specimen denotes: therapeutic diphenylcyclopropenone sensitization with weekly scalp DPC. At each patch-test visit, blood was drawn before the patch test was applied. Patients were considered eligible if aged 18 to 70, diagnosed with alopecia and deemed suitable for DPC therapy, and patients were excluded if pregnant. Unfractionated whole blood was collected in Tempus Blood RNA tubes, and total RNA was extracted from that blood. This clonotype appeared a few times. The antigen this receptor binds is unknown. No much larger clone exists at a distance of one base, and base qualities are not known. Libraries were built with RACE. The instrument was a NextSeq 500. Library preparation attached unique molecular identifiers to individual cDNA molecules for quantitative, reproducible TCR counting. From each blood RNA sample, both TCR alpha and TCR beta chains were sequenced. The paper's processing steps were these. Samples had a median of roughly 87,000 TCRs, with a range from about 23,224 to 750,000. The Decombinator software suite was used to annotate the V, J and CDR3 of the TCR reads. For PS versus PT1 abundance plots, all samples were subsampled to the same number of TCRs (28,000). TCRs were defined as expanded if absent before sensitization and observed at least eight times at the 2-week time point. The public reads were reprocessed in TCRdb via fastp at Q25 and MiXCR, keeping in-frame beta chains. Rows are unified per CDR3 protein, each entry keeping the most common DNA and genes. These V and J calls are TCRdb output, not the study's own analysis. Here the sample has roughly 100,000 distinct CDR3 sequences; 11% occur a single time. Roughly 3.5% of the sample comes from the top ten.

The CDR3, from cysteine to phenylalanine, totals 13 residues. The entry retains the CDR3 DNA only, 39 bases that are in frame from base 1. V loses 5 bases at its end and J loses 4 bases; junction bases beyond the gene matches: 3. The starting material was whole blood, obtained in connection with sensitization to the hapten diphenylcyclopropenone (DPC). Recombination linked TRBV12-3 or TRBV12-4 to TRBJ1-2; a stretch of 8 junction bases matches TRBD1. The sequence was obtained from a woman aged 40 to 50 with alopecia areata. Some clones in this sample may be carry-over from other donors' samples. The CDR3: CASSKQGGYGYTF. The nucleotide sequence is TGTGCCAGCAGTAAACAGGGGGGCTATGGCTACACCTTC.